One sample yielded the 30 T cell receptor beta chains listed below, sequenced in a study of blood T cells in healthy people across ages. PCR was performed a second time for about 7 to 11 cycles using a sample-barcoded 5' primer and a J-beta primer mix. One entry per CDR3 protein results from TCRdb running MiXCR on the 5' RACE reads. The sample carries 1.4 million to 1.5 million distinct CDR3 sequences, 35% to 45% recorded once. Sequenced: blood. The receptors come from a woman aged 18-29 years in good health.

This clonotype was seen a handful of times. V gene TRBV20-1 combines with J gene TRBJ2-7; D possibly uses TRBD1 or TRBD2 (5 bases each). The CDR3 covers 13 residues. The germline V gene has CDR1 DFQATT and CDR2 SNEGSKA (reference sequence). V was shortened by 5 bases and J by 0 bases, with 11 bases between the two germline ends. DNA of the CDR3: TGCAGTGCTCCCACCGGGACCTCCTACGAGCAGTACTTC. This sequence encodes CSAPTGTSYEQYF.

This clonotype was detected only a few times. V is TRBV12-3 or TRBV12-4 and J is TRBJ2-3; no clear D. There are 14 residues in the CDR3. With 5 bases removed from V and 0 bases from J, the gap between germline ends came to 9 bases. The CDR3 DNA reads as TGTGCCAGCAGTGTCAGGCAGAGCACAGATACGCAGTATTTT. Protein product: CASSVRQSTDTQYF.

V is TRBV5-1 and J is TRBJ2-1, with 8 bases matching TRBD2. The CDR3 extends over 14 amino acids. Germline loops: CDR1 SGHRS, CDR2 YFSETQ. V lost 0 bases, J lost 9 bases, and 5 bases stayed unmatched. CDR3 loop: CASSLGTSTSEQFF. The CDR3 nucleotides are TGCGCCAGCAGCTTGGGGACTAGCACTAGTGAGCAGTTCTTC.

V gene TRBV10-3 combines with J gene TRBJ1-1; 7 positions match TRBD1. Germline CDR1 is ENHRY and CDR2 is SYGVKD. The CDR3 runs to 14 residues. Unmatched junction bases numbered 11, after V lost 2 bases and J lost 11 bases. The CDR3 protein is CAISEAGGTEEAFF. The DNA for the CDR3 is TGTGCCATCAGTGAGGCGGGGGGGACAGAAGAGGCTTTCTTT.

The V gene is TRBV6-6, the J gene TRBJ1-6; D is possibly TRBD1 (6 bases). The V gene's germline CDR1 is MNHNY and CDR2 SVGAGI (reference sequence). CDR3 size: 15 residues. V dropped 6 bases and J dropped 3 bases, with 12 bases sitting between them. CDR3 sequence reads: CASRRTENYNSPLHF. The CDR3 coding sequence is TGTGCCAGCAGACGGACAGAAAACTATAATTCACCCCTCCACTTT.

The CDR3 DNA sequence: TGTGCCAGCAGCCAAAGCCCAACCGGCACAGATACGCAGTATTTT. It encodes CASSQSPTGTDTQYF. J is TRBJ2-3 and V is TRBV7-6; no definite D call. The length of the CDR3 is 15 residues. The germline CDR1 and CDR2 sequences are SGHVS and FNYEAQ. Trimming took off 5 bases at V and 1 base at J, with 13 bases between the two ends.

About this clonotype itself: One end of the junction is discordant with germline, which a read error may explain. The rearrangement links TRBV6-5 to TRBJ2-1; D not certain. The CDR3 contains 12 residues. CDR1 and CDR2 (germline): MNHEY, SVGAGI. CDR3 bases: TGTGCCGGCAGTTCTAGTGGGGTGGAGCAGTTCTTC. Its protein product is CAGSSSGVEQFF.

This clonotype occurred once. This may stem from a read error, because a much larger clone lies one nucleotide away. The chain couples TRBV2 to TRBJ2-1, with D perhaps TRBD2 (7 bases). The J call may be mistaken, given a closer DNA end match to TRBJ2-7. This CDR3 is 17 amino acids long. Germline lookup yields CDR1 SNHLY and CDR2 FYNNEI. CDR3 nucleotide sequence: TGTGCCAGCAGTGAAGTGGGGGGGGCTAGCACCTACAATGAGCAGTACTTC. Translating gives CASSEVGGASTYNEQYF.

This clonotype was seen repeatedly, ten times or more. V gene TRBV5-1 combines with J gene TRBJ2-7; no firm D call. Deletions cut 6 bases from V and 2 bases from J, with 6 bases between. CDR1 and CDR2 (germline): SGHRS, YFSETQ. There are 11 residues in the CDR3. CDR3 loop: CASTSAYEQYF. In DNA, the CDR3 is TGCGCCAGCACCTCGGCCTACGAGCAGTACTTC.

In this sample, this clonotype turned up a few times. The CDR3 DNA follows: TGCGCCAGCAGCTACACCCGAACCTCAGGGGACACAGATACGCAGTATTTT. This gives the protein CASSYTRTSGDTDTQYF. V and J are TRBV4-1 and TRBJ2-3; possibly TRBD1 for D (6 bases). CDR3 length: 17 amino acids. Germline lookup yields CDR1 MGHRA and CDR2 YSYEKL. The V end lost 5 bases, the J end lost 2 bases, and 20 bases lay between the germline ends.

This clonotype was seen more than once but under ten times. CDR3 loop: CASSYSTLGNGEKLFF. The DNA for the CDR3 is TGTGCCAGCAGTTACTCGACCCTAGGGAACGGGGAAAAACTGTTTTTT. This chain uses TRBV6-5 with TRBJ1-4; the D is unclear. Trimming pared 0 bases from V and 8 bases from J, leaving 16 bases between. This CDR3 contains 16 residues. Germline V lookup: CDR1 MNHEY, CDR2 SVGAGI.

This clonotype was observed once. The chain joins TRBV7-6 to TRBJ1-1; D is unclear. Trimming shortened V by 1 base and J by 6 bases, and 9 bases separated the two germline ends. Germline CDR1 and CDR2: SGHVS and FNYEAQ. The CDR3 extends over 13 amino acids. CDR3 bases: TGTGCCAGCAGCTTAGACAGCCAAGCTGAAGCTTTCTTT. Its translation: CASSLDSQAEAFF.

The rearrangement joins TRBV28 to TRBJ2-7, with D maybe TRBD2 (5 bases). V was shortened by 5 bases and J by 7 bases, with 15 bases between the two germline ends. The CDR3 contains 13 residues. Germline V gene data show CDR1 as MDHEN and CDR2 as SYDVKM. DNA of the CDR3: TGTGCCAGCAGTCATGCCTCGGGGAATGAGCAGTACTTC. Residues: CASSHASGNEQYF. Together with reference TRBV28 and TRBJ2-7, the CDR3 gives the full variable domain: DVKVTQSSRYLVKRTGEKVFLECVQDMDHENMFWYRQDPGLGLRLIYFSYDVKMKEKGDIPEGYSVSREKKERFSLILESASTNQTSMYLCASSHASGNEQYFGPGTRLTVT.

V gene TRBV5-4 combines with J gene TRBJ2-1; 7 bases are a match to TRBD2. Germline-derived CDR1 and CDR2 are SGHNT and YYREEE (reference sequence). The CDR3 loop spans 15 amino acids. V shed 5 bases and J 8 bases; nucleotides not matched to a gene: 13. The CDR3 bases are TGTGCCAGCAGATCTGCGGGGGTCCCGCCGGATGAGCAGTTCTTC. Encoded protein: CASRSAGVPPDEQFF.

This clonotype occurred a few times. The V gene is TRBV6-1, the J gene TRBJ2-5; possibly TRBD1 for D (5 bases). The end of the DNA aligns better with TRBJ2-7, so the J call may be wrong. The CDR3 is 14 amino acids. Germline lookup yields CDR1 MNHNS and CDR2 SASEGT. For the CDR3, the DNA is TGTGCCAGCAGTGAAGTGGCAGGGTCCAACGAGCAGTACTTC. Amino acid sequence: CASSEVAGSNEQYF.

This rearrangement joins TRBV12-3 or TRBV12-4 to TRBJ2-1; 10 bases are shared with TRBD2. CDR3 length: 17 residues. Trimming at V came to 1 base and at J to 5 bases, leaving 8 bases not matched to a gene. The CDR3 spells CASSLGGSGGVNNEQFF. CDR3 bases: TGTGCCAGCAGTTTAGGGGGGAGCGGGGGGGTTAACAATGAGCAGTTCTTC.

The genes are TRBV20-1 and TRBJ2-5, with 9 positions matching TRBD2. Gene TRBJ2-7 matches the end of the DNA better, so the J call may be wrong. In germline, CDR1 is DFQATT, CDR2 SNEGSKA (reference sequence). This CDR3 spans 16 amino acids. The CDR3 sequence: CSARDLGGRARDEQYF. The CDR3 DNA reads TGCAGTGCTAGAGATCTCGGCGGGAGGGCCAGGGACGAGCAGTACTTC.

This clonotype was observed a few times. This chain uses TRBV7-2 with TRBJ2-3; 7 bases agree with TRBD1. In germline, CDR1 is SGHTA, CDR2 FQGNSA. The CDR3 loop spans 17 amino acids. Trimming cost V 3 bases and J 1 base; bases outside gene matches: 10. The CDR3 nucleotides are TGTGCCAGCAGCTTGCCCACTGGGACAGAACGCACAGATACGCAGTATTTT. Translation: CASSLPTGTERTDTQYF.

This CDR3 reads CASGSSSDPRSYEQYF. Here the CDR3 DNA reads TGTGCCAGCGGCAGCTCCTCCGATCCTCGCTCCTACGAGCAGTACTTC. V is TRBV27 and J is TRBJ2-7, with D hard to call. CDR3 size: 16 residues. V lost 8 bases and J lost 0, with 20 bases in between. Germline lookup yields CDR1 MNHEY and CDR2 SMNVEV (reference sequence).

This clonotype was detected ten times or more. The CDR3 DNA is TGCAGCGTTGAATTCGGGACTAGCGGGGGCTACAATGAGCAGTTCTTC. This translates into CSVEFGTSGGYNEQFF. J is TRBJ2-1 and V is TRBV29-1, with 14 bases that match TRBD2. Per germline, CDR1 SQVTM and CDR2 ANQGSEA. This CDR3 comprises 16 residues. The V and J ends lost 2 bases and 3 bases, in that order; junction bases with no gene match: 3.

The rearrangement uses TRBV6-5 and TRBJ2-7, with D possibly TRBD2 on 5 matching bases. From germline, CDR1 is MNHEY and CDR2 SVGAGI. V was cut by 9 bases and J by 7 bases, with 19 bases left in between. There are 13 residues in the CDR3. The CDR3 loop is CARGERPLGEQYF. CDR3 nucleotides: TGTGCCAGGGGAGAGCGCCCCTTGGGTGAGCAGTACTTC.

The chain is built from TRBV7-2 and TRBJ2-5, with 9 bases that match TRBD2. Unmatched junction bases numbered 11, after V lost 5 bases and J lost 4 bases. Germline CDR1 reads SGHTA; CDR2 reads FQGNSA. This CDR3 comprises 16 residues. CDR3 DNA: TGTGCCAGCAGCGTAGAAGCGGGGGGCCCGCGAGAGACCCAGTACTTC. Protein sequence: CASSVEAGGPRETQYF.

This clonotype occurred many times. The V call is TRBV10-3, the J call TRBJ2-3, with 11 bases matching TRBD2. Trimming at V came to 6 bases and at J to 2 bases, leaving 4 bases not matched to a gene. The CDR3 covers 15 residues. Germline V gene data show CDR1 as ENHRY and CDR2 as SYGVKD. The CDR3 nucleotides are TGTGCCATCAGAGGGACTAGCGGAAACACAGATACGCAGTATTTT. This gives the protein CAIRGTSGNTDTQYF.

The chain links TRBV2 to TRBJ2-7; 7 bases are a match to TRBD1. The CDR3 contains 12 residues. Germline V gene sequence: CDR1 SNHLY, CDR2 FYNNEI. V shed 10 bases and J 4 bases; nucleotides not matched to a gene: 7. CDR3 nucleotide sequence: TGTGCCACGTCGGGACAGTCTTACGAGCAGTACTTC. Protein: CATSGQSYEQYF.

This clonotype has just a few counts. This sequence joins TRBV12-3 or TRBV12-4 and TRBJ2-5; TRBD2 might be the D (5 bases). The CDR3 is 13 residues long. V shed 3 bases and J shed 7 bases, with 12 bases lying between them. The CDR3 DNA follows: TGTGCCAGCAGTTTTGGCCCTGCGGGGACCCAGTACTTC. This codes for CASSFGPAGTQYF.

This clonotype was picked up a small number of times. This chain joins TRBV4-1 and TRBJ2-7; no definite D call. Trimming removed 1 base at V and 1 base at J, with 17 bases between. Germline loops: CDR1 MGHRA, CDR2 YSYEKL. The CDR3 contains 17 residues. The CDR3 spells CASSQANDGRRSYEQYF. The CDR3 region has the DNA TGCGCCAGCAGCCAAGCCAACGACGGGCGACGTTCCTACGAGCAGTACTTC.

The chain links TRBV5-6 to TRBJ2-7; 7 bases fit TRBD2. V was pared by 3 bases and J by 7 bases, with 7 bases of the junction left unmatched. The CDR3 totals 13 residues. The germline CDR1 and CDR2 sequences are SGHDT and YYEEEE. DNA for the CDR3: TGTGCCAGCAGCTCGAATGGGGGAGGGGAGCAGTACTTC. Its protein is CASSSNGGGEQYF.

The CDR3 loop reads CASSLGILYGHRNTIYF. For the CDR3, the DNA is TGTGCCAGCAGCTTAGGGATTCTTTACGGACATCGGAACACCATATATTTT. The chain couples TRBV7-9 to TRBJ1-3; a possible D gene is TRBD1 (5 bases). V was trimmed by 1 base and J by 7 bases, leaving 20 bases between them. The CDR3 loop spans 17 amino acids. Germline-derived CDR1 and CDR2 are SEHNR and FQNEAQ (reference sequence).

This clonotype has a handful of counts. The chain employs TRBV6-6 and TRBJ2-1; possible D gene TRBD2, 6 bases. The length of the CDR3 is 15 residues. The V gene's germline CDR1 is MNHNY and CDR2 SVGAGI (reference sequence). Trimming took 7 bases from V and 12 from J, leaving 25 bases between them. For the CDR3, the DNA is TGTGCCAGCACCCAAGGCGGGACTCTCCCGGTTGGGCAGTTCTTC. Translation gives CASTQGGTLPVGQFF.

This clonotype turned up a few times. The genes are TRBV6-5 and TRBJ1-5, with D possibly matching TRBD1 (6 bases). V was trimmed by 6 bases and J by 5 bases, leaving 20 bases between them. Germline CDR1 and CDR2: MNHEY and SVGAGI. The CDR3 length is 16 residues. As DNA, the CDR3 is TGTGCCAGCAGCTTATCGGCTGGGGCAGGGGATCAGCCCCAGCATTTT. Translation gives CASSLSAGAGDQPQHF.